This TCR beta chain emerged from a study of CD8+ T cells in alopecia areata. Study at large: Treated patients were given oral tofacitinib, which was dosed at 5 to 10 mg twice daily.

Concerning this clone: Its antigen is as yet unknown.

Trimming cost V 5 bases and J 2 bases, with 9 bases left between them. From germline, CDR1 is SQVTM and CDR2 ANQGSEA. This CDR3 has 12 amino acids. Study-wide points: Normal skin's resident alphabeta T cells are also sequenced in scalp samples. TCR sharing was clearer in mice than between patients, perhaps partly owing to patient HLA diversity.

From alopecia areata patients, lesional scalp punch biopsies and peripheral blood were collected. Reverse transcription of extracted RNA yielded cDNA, which provided the sequencing template. This table comes from immunoSEQ multiplex PCR, and its TCRdb copy is limited to in-frame clones, with some not included. The data hold about 250,000 clones, with roughly 69% observed a single time. J is TRBJ2-5 and V is TRBV29-1; D is undetermined. The material sequenced was CD4+ T cells sorted from blood, taken at week 0. The source of this sequence is a human donor with alopecia areata. The CDR3 reads CSVFGPQETQYF. The DNA of the CDR3 is TGCAGCGTTTTTGGCCCTCAAGAGACCCAGTACTTC.